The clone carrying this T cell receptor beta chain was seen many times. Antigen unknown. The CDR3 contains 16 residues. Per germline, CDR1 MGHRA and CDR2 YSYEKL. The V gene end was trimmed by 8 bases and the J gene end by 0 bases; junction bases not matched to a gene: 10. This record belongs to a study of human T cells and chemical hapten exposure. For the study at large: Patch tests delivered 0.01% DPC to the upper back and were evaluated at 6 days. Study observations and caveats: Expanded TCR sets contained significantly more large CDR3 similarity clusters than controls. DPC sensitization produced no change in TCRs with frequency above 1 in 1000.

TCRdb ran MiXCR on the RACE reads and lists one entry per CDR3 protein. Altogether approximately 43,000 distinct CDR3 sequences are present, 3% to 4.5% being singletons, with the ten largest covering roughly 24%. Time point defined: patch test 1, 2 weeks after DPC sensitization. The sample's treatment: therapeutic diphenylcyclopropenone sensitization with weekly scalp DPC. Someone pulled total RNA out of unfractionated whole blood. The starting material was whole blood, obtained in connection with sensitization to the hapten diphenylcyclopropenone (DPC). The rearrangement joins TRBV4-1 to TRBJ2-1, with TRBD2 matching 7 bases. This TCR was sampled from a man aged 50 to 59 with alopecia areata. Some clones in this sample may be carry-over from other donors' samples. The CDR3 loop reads CASARTSSNSYNEQFF. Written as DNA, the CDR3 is TGCGCCAGCGCACGGACTAGTTCGAACTCCTACAATGAGCAGTTCTTC.